One and the same sample provided the 3 T cell receptor beta chains below, sequenced in a study of response to subunit inactivated influenza vaccine. Via MiXCR, TCRdb re-called the RT-PCR reads, giving one row per CDR3 protein. The sample contains some 640,000 distinct CDR3 sequences, approximately 15% of which appear only once. The sample in question was PBMCs from blood, obtained 14 to 15 days before vaccination. The receptor source for this set is a man aged 50 or older who received an inactivated influenza vaccine.

This clonotype appeared many times. This chain joins TRBV7-2 and TRBJ1-2; D remains ambiguous. Looked up from germline, CDR1 is SGHTA and CDR2 is FQGNSA. Trimming took off 1 base at V and 2 bases at J, with 8 bases between the two ends. The CDR3 extends over 14 amino acids. The CDR3 DNA is TGTGCCAGCAGCTTAGTACCAGAGAACTATGGCTACACCTTC. Translating it yields CASSLVPENYGYTF.

This chain links TRBV5-1 with TRBJ2-3; D gene uncertain. Germline loops: CDR1 SGHRS, CDR2 YFSETQ. The CDR3 consists of 15 residues. The V end was cut by 0 bases, the J end by 4 bases, with 12 bases between. CDR3 nucleotides: TGCGCCAGCAGCTTGGCGGCCAGTCCTTCAGATACGCAGTATTTT. As protein: CASSLAASPSDTQYF. Drawing the rest from reference TRBV5-1 and TRBJ2-3, the complete variable domain is KAGVTQTPRYLIKTRGQQVTLSCSPISGHRSVSWYQQTPGQGLQFLFEYFSETQRNKGNFPGRFSGRQFSNSRSEMNVSTLELGDSALYLCASSLAASPSDTQYFGPGTRLTVL.

This clonotype was counted at least ten times. This chain connects TRBV11-1 to TRBJ1-1; 7 bases match TRBD1. The CDR3 runs to 18 residues. Trimming removed 5 bases from V and 7 bases from J; junction bases left unmatched: 22. Germline values: CDR1 SGHAT, CDR2 FQDESV (reference sequence). CDR3 protein: CASSESLGRQGIRDEAFF. DNA for the CDR3: TGTGCCAGCAGCGAGAGCCTGGGGCGACAGGGAATCAGGGATGAAGCTTTCTTT.